This is a list of T cell receptor beta chains from one sample in a study of T cells in Graves' hyperthyroidism and ophthalmopathy. TCRdb ran MiXCR on the multiplex PCR reads and lists one entry per CDR3 protein. The data hold roughly 500,000 distinct CDR3 sequences, with approximately 25% observed a single time. The sequenced sample consisted of blood. These receptors originate from a woman younger than 45 with Graves' ophthalmopathy. CDR3s include the opening cysteine and the closing phenylalanine or tryptophan. The D gene is left open where the match is weak. Expanded clones are given a class, and other clones once, few, many or no size at all.

>TRBJ1-2|TRBV19|many|.
TGTGCCAGTAGTATAAGGACCGGGACGGTTAACTATGGCTACACCTTC
CASSIRTGTVNYGYTF
>TRBJ1-1|TRBV7-3|many|.
TGTGCCAGCAGCTTGGGACGGGCGAACACTGAAGCTTTCTTT
CASSLGRANTEAFF
>TRBJ1-2|TRBV7-9|few|.
TGTGCCAGCAGCCGGACAGAAGCCTATGGCTACACCTTC
CASSRTEAYGYTF
>TRBJ2-7|TRBV28|many|.
TGTGCCAGCAGTCAACAGGCGCCCAGCTACGAGCAGTACTTC
CASSQQAPSYEQYF
>TRBJ2-5|TRBV10-1|.|.
TGCGCCAGCAGTGAACGGAGGCAAGAGACCCAGTACTTC
CASSERRQETQYF
>TRBJ2-2|TRBV27|many|TRBD1
TGTGCCAGCAGTTTATCGATAGAGGGGGCGGGCACCGGGGAGCTGTTTTTT
CASSLSIEGAGTGELFF
>TRBJ1-5|TRBV19|many|.
TGTGCCAGTGGGAAGGCCACCATGAATAGCAATCAGCCCCAGCATTTT
CASGKATMNSNQPQHF
>TRBJ2-2|TRBV20-1|.|.
TGCAGTGCTAGCGGGCTAGCTCCGATCGGGGAGCTGTTTTTT
CSASGLAPIGELFF
>TRBJ2-7|TRBV5-8|many|.
TGTGCCAGCAGTTCTAACGGACATTTCCCCTACGAGCAGTACTTC
CASSSNGHFPYEQYF
>TRBJ2-7|TRBV28|.|TRBD2
TGTGCCAGCAGCCTACCGCGGGGGGGTGCCTACGAGCAGTACTTC
CASSLPRGGAYEQYF
>TRBJ2-2|TRBV6-5|many|TRBD2
TGTGCCAGCAGTTACACCGGACTAGCGGATAACACCGGGGAGCTGTTTTTT
CASSYTGLADNTGELFF